This T cell receptor beta chain comes out of a study of Tregs in tolerant kidney transplant recipients. Regarding the study as a whole: The most relevant donor-specific Treg TCRbeta repertoire apparently came from expansion with activated donor B cells.

The germline V gene encodes CDR1 MNHNY and CDR2 SVGAGI (reference sequence). V was shortened by 2 bases and J by 0 bases, with 13 bases between the two germline ends. The CDR3 length is 16 residues. Data came from immunoSEQ multiplex PCR; TCRdb stores just in-frame clones and leaves some out. In the table there are around 16,000 clones, approximately 90% of which are singletons. About this clone: Its antigen is unidentified.

Unstimulated Tregs (CD4+CD25+CD127-) and CD4+CD25- non-Tregs were sorted from PBMCs. Input material: CD8+ T cells from blood. The chain employs TRBV6-6 and TRBJ1-1, with a possible D match to TRBD1 (5 bases). The origin of this receptor is a human donor in good health. CDR3 residues: CASSYPGGDMNTEAFF. Here the CDR3 DNA reads TGTGCCAGCAGTTACCCCGGGGGAGATATGAACACTGAAGCTTTCTTT.